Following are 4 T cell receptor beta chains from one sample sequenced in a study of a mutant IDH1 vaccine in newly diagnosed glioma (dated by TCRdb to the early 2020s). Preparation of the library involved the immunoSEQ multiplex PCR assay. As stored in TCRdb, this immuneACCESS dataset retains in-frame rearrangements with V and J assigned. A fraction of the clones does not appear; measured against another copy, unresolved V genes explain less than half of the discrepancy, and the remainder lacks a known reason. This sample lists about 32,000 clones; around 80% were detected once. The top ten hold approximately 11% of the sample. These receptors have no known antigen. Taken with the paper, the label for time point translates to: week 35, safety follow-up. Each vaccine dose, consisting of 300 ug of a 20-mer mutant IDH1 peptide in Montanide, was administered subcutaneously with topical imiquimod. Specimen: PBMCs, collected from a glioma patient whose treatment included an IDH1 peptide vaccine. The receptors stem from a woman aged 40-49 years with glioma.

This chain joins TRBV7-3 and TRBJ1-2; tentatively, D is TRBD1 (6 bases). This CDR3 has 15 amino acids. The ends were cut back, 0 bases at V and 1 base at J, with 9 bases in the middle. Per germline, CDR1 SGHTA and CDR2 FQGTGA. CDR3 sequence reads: CASSLTAGDNYGYTF. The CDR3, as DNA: TGTGCCAGCAGCTTAACAGCAGGGGATAACTATGGCTACACCTTC.

CDR3 amino acids: CASSLEGDEQFF. The CDR3 region has the DNA TGTGCCAGCAGCTTAGAGGGAGATGAGCAGTTCTTC. The chain links TRBV7-2 to TRBJ2-1; weak D call: TRBD2 (5 bases). The CDR3 covers 12 residues. In germline, CDR1 is SGHTA, CDR2 FQGNSA. The V end lost 1 base, the J end lost 8 bases, and 6 bases lay between the germline ends.

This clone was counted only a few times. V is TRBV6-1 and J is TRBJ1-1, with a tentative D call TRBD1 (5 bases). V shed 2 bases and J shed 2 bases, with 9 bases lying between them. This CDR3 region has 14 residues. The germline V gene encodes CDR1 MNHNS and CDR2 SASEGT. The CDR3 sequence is CASSEYQGNTEAFF. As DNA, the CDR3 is TGTGCCAGCAGTGAATATCAGGGAAACACTGAAGCTTTCTTT.

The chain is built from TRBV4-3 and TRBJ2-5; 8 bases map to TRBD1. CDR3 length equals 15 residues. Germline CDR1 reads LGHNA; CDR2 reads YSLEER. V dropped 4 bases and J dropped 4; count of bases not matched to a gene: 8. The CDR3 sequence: CASSRAIQGGETQYF. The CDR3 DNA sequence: TGCGCCAGCAGCCGGGCCATACAGGGGGGAGAGACCCAGTACTTC.